Below are 15 T cell receptor beta chains sequenced from a single sample in a study of blood T cell repertoires in COVID-19. This table comes from immunoSEQ multiplex PCR, and its TCRdb copy is limited to in-frame clones, with some not included. The table lists around 130,000 clones, about 75% of them singletons. Sequenced: peripheral blood. The receptor source for this set is a man older than 75 with acute or convalescent COVID-19.

The chain employs TRBV6-4 and TRBJ2-7; D is ambiguous. V gave up 3 bases and J gave up 2 bases, with 8 bases separating them. CDR3 length equals 13 residues. The germline V gene has CDR1 MRHNA and CDR2 SNTAGT. CDR3 bases: TGTGCCAGCAGTGAACAGACCACCTACGAGCAGTACTTC. Translation gives CASSEQTTYEQYF.

As regards this clone: Other DNA sequences from this sample encode an identical CDR3 as well. The chain links TRBV12-3 or TRBV12-4 to TRBJ1-2; possible D gene TRBD1, 5 bases. This CDR3 contains 12 residues. Deletions cut 4 bases from V and 8 bases from J, with 11 bases between. The CDR3 DNA is TGTGCCAGCAGTTGGGAGGGGCAAGGCTACACCTTC. This sequence encodes CASSWEGQGYTF.

This clone was recorded only once. Mismatch with germline at one junction end may stem from a read error. This chain connects TRBV7-7 to TRBJ2-7, with TRBD2 as a possible D gene (6 bases). Germline values: CDR1 SSHAT, CDR2 FNYEAQ (reference sequence). The CDR3 loop spans 15 amino acids. This chain's CDR3 is CASSSGVGDSHEQYF. In nucleotides, the CDR3 is TGTGCTAGCAGCTCTGGAGTTGGGGACTCCCACGAGCAGTACTTC.

The J gene is TRBJ1-5, the V gene TRBV5-6, with TRBD1 matching over 7 bases. The V gene's germline CDR1 is SGHDT and CDR2 YYEEEE. With 6 bases clipped from V and 2 bases from J, the junction kept 11 bases outside the gene matches. The CDR3 runs 16 residues. CDR3 sequence: CASTLRGPSGNQPQHF. The CDR3 DNA sequence: TGTGCCAGCACCCTTAGGGGGCCTTCGGGCAATCAGCCCCAGCATTTT.

There are a few counts of this clone. V usage is TRBV5-4 and J usage is TRBJ1-2, with a weak D call TRBD1 (6 bases). CDR1 is SGHNT and CDR2 is YYREEE in the germline V gene (reference sequence). The CDR3 runs to 13 residues. V was cut by 6 bases and J by 8 bases, with 17 bases left in between. CDR3 sequence (DNA): TGTGCCAGCACCCTCGGGCAGGGGAAGGGCTACACCTTC. This codes for CASTLGQGKGYTF.

This clone was seen a single time. The J gene is TRBJ2-1, the V gene TRBV5-1; tentatively, D is TRBD2 (7 bases). V dropped 0 bases and J dropped 10 bases, with 20 bases sitting between them. CDR1 and CDR2 (germline): SGHRS, YFSETQ. CDR3 length: 16 amino acids. The CDR3, as DNA: TGCGCCAGCAGCTTGGCGGCGGCGGGGGCCCCGGGGGAGCAGTTCTTC. It specifies CASSLAAAGAPGEQFF.

This rearrangement joins TRBV4-1 to TRBJ2-7, with D tentatively TRBD1 (6 bases). Germline V gene data show CDR1 as MGHRA and CDR2 as YSYEKL. Trimming left V 4 bases short and J 4 bases short, with 14 bases between. The CDR3 contains 14 residues. For the CDR3, the DNA is TGCGCCAGCAGCCCGACAGGCCTGATGTACGAGCAGTACTTC. Its translation is CASSPTGLMYEQYF.

The chain has TRBV6-1 and TRBJ1-3, with 8 bases lining up with TRBD1. Germline V gives CDR1 MNHNS, CDR2 SASEGT. The CDR3 runs to 15 residues. The V and J ends lost 6 bases and 0 bases, in that order; junction bases with no gene match: 4. CDR3 protein: CASSRDRTSGNTIYF. The CDR3 nucleotides are TGTGCCAGCAGCAGGGACAGGACCTCTGGAAACACCATATATTTT.

The chain joins TRBV6-6 to TRBJ1-2; no clear D gene. The V gene's germline CDR1 is MNHNY and CDR2 SVGAGI (reference sequence). V was cut by 6 bases and J by 4 bases, with 12 bases left in between. The CDR3 runs to 13 residues. In DNA form, the CDR3 reads TGTGCCAGCAGCCCATCTGAGGGCTATGGCTACACCTTC. This sequence encodes CASSPSEGYGYTF.

This chain connects TRBV4-1 to TRBJ1-1; the D gene is possibly TRBD1 (5 bases). The V gene's germline CDR1 is MGHRA and CDR2 YSYEKL. With 0 bases removed from V and 1 base from J, the gap between germline ends came to 9 bases. The CDR3 has 15 amino acids. CDR3 sequence reads: CASSQDRARNTEAFF. CDR3 bases: TGCGCCAGCAGCCAAGACAGGGCCCGGAACACTGAAGCTTTCTTT.

This chain joins TRBV6-5 and TRBJ1-4; 7 nucleotides agree with TRBD1. V lost 6 bases and J lost 6; bases outside the gene matches: 7. Per the germline V gene, CDR1 is MNHEY and CDR2 is SVGAGI. This CDR3 contains 14 residues. Here the CDR3 reads CASRTRGIYEKLFF. CDR3 DNA sequence: TGTGCCAGCAGGACCAGGGGGATCTATGAAAAACTGTTTTTT.

This rearrangement joins TRBV7-2 to TRBJ2-6; 8 bases align to TRBD1. The germline V gene encodes CDR1 SGHTA and CDR2 FQGNSA. The ends lost 3 bases at V and 0 bases at J; junction bases unmatched: 4. The CDR3 spans 17 residues. This CDR3 reads CASSFWGQASGANVLTF. For the CDR3, the DNA is TGTGCCAGCAGCTTTTGGGGACAGGCCTCTGGGGCCAACGTCCTGACTTTC.

This chain joins TRBV5-6 and TRBJ1-6; maybe TRBD1 (6 bases). The CDR3 consists of 14 residues. V shed 3 bases and J shed 9 bases, with 13 bases lying between them. Germline CDR1 and CDR2: SGHDT and YYEEEE. The CDR3 protein is CASSSRDNRSPLHF. CDR3 in DNA: TGTGCCAGCAGCTCGAGGGACAATCGTTCACCCCTCCACTTT.

The chain has TRBV6-5 and TRBJ2-1; D not certain. CDR1 and CDR2 (germline): MNHEY, SVGAGI. The ends were cut back, 6 bases at V and 9 bases at J, with 18 bases in the middle. The CDR3 runs 14 residues. The CDR3 here is CASSPVNGLGEQFF. Written as DNA, the CDR3 is TGTGCCAGCAGCCCCGTAAACGGGTTAGGTGAGCAGTTCTTC.

J is TRBJ2-5 and V is TRBV3-1 (or the pseudogene TRBV3-2); 9 positions agree with TRBD1. Germline CDR1 LGHDT, CDR2 YNNKEL (reference sequence). V was pared by 0 bases and J by 7 bases, with 3 bases of the junction left unmatched. This CDR3 has 14 residues. CDR3 sequence reads: CASSQDTGGATQYF. The CDR3 coding sequence is TGTGCCAGCAGCCAAGATACAGGGGGCGCGACCCAGTACTTC.